A selection of T cell receptor beta chains follows, all from one sample in a study of cytomegalovirus exposure and HLA in healthy donors. Assay used: immunoSEQ multiplex PCR; TCRdb lists only in-frame clones, some missing. The repertoire consists of 200,000 or so clones, with about 75% occurring once and the leading ten covering about 1.8%. Sequences were obtained from PBMCs. The receptors here all came from a man aged 18 to 30 in good health and CMV-seronegative. Both conserved end residues are part of each CDR3. The D gene is left open where the match is weak. The size field is filled for only some rows; it gives once, few, many or a size class.

J gene	V gene	D gene	clone size	CDR3 DNA	CDR3 protein
TRBJ2-4	TRBV6-1	-	-	TGTGCCAGCAGTGGCCGGGGGACGATAGCCAAAAACATTCAGTACTTC	CASSGRGTIAKNIQYF
TRBJ2-1	TRBV5-1	-	-	TGCGCCAGCAGCCTCGGGGGTAGGGACAATGAGCAGTTCTTC	CASSLGGRDNEQFF
TRBJ1-1	TRBV4-2	-	-	TGTGCCAGCAGCCAGTCACAGATGCTGAACACTGAAGCTTTCTTT	CASSQSQMLNTEAFF
TRBJ1-5	TRBV6-1	TRBD1	-	TGTGCCAGCAGTGGACAGGGGGGAATTCAGCCCCAGCATTTT	CASSGQGGIQPQHF
TRBJ1-2	TRBV28	-	-	TGTGCCAGCAGTGCCCCGGACAGTCCTAACTATGGCTACACCTTC	CASSAPDSPNYGYTF
TRBJ2-6	TRBV5-6	TRBD1	few	TGTGCCAGCAGCCAACCGACAGGGCGTTACGCTGGGGCCAACGTCCTGACTTTC	CASSQPTGRYAGANVLTF
TRBJ1-1	TRBV2	TRBD1	-	TGTGCCAGCAGTTTGGGACAGGCCTCCCCCGAAGCTTTCTTT	CASSLGQASPEAFF
TRBJ1-5	TRBV19	-	once	TGTGCCAGTAGTGAAGGGGAAGGGGTCGGCAATCAGCCCCAGCATTTT	CASSEGEGVGNQPQHF
TRBJ2-7	TRBV28	TRBD2	-	TGTGCCAGCAGGTATAGCGGGGCCTACGAGCAGTACTTC	CASRYSGAYEQYF
TRBJ2-6	TRBV30	-	-	TGTGCCTGGAGTGTACTGAGGGCCGGGGCCAACGTCCTGACTTTC	CAWSVLRAGANVLTF
TRBJ2-2	TRBV5-1	-	-	TGCGCCAGCAGCTTGGTCCGGGAGCCGAACACCGGGGAGCTGTTTTTT	CASSLVREPNTGELFF
TRBJ1-1	TRBV15	-	-	TGTGCCACCAGCAGAGCCTGGGGGGGGGAAAACACTGAAGCTTTCTTT	CATSRAWGGENTEAFF
TRBJ2-1	TRBV27	-	-	TGTGCCAGCAGTTTCTTTCAGGGAGGCACTTCTGTGGGTGAGCAGTTCTTC	CASSFFQGGTSVGEQFF
TRBJ1-3	TRBV6-5	-	-	TGTGCCAGTCAGGGGTCCCCTGGAAACACCATATATTTT	CASQGSPGNTIYF
TRBJ1-5	TRBV12-5	-	-	TGTGCTAGTGCCAACGTTACAGGTTCCCTTAGCAATCAGCCCCAGCATTTT	CASANVTGSLSNQPQHF
TRBJ2-2	TRBV7-3	TRBD2	-	TGTGCCAGCAGCTTAACTAGCGGGGGAAACACCGGGGAGCTGTTTTTT	CASSLTSGGNTGELFF
TRBJ1-1	TRBV27	TRBD1	-	TGTGCCAGCAGCTCCGGGACAGGGGGCGACAAAGCTTTCTTT	CASSSGTGGDKAFF
TRBJ1-5	TRBV6-5	-	few	TGTGCCAGCAGCCCCAATAGCAATCAGCCCCAGCATTTT	CASSPNSNQPQHF
TRBJ2-6	TRBV7-8	TRBD2	once	TGTGCCAGCACCTGGCCGGGAGGGGGTGGCTCTGGGGCCAACGTCCTGACTTTC	CASTWPGGGGSGANVLTF
TRBJ2-5	TRBV6-5	TRBD2	few	TGTGCCAGCACCCGCGGGGGGTACCAAGAGACCCAGTACTTC	CASTRGGYQETQYF
TRBJ2-4	TRBV9	TRBD2	-	TGTGCCAGCAGCCGGGGGGGCCTAGAAAACATTCAGTACTTC	CASSRGGLENIQYF
TRBJ2-3	TRBV29-1	TRBD2	few	TGCGCCACTAGCGGGGGGACAGATACGCAGTATTTT	CATSGGTDTQYF
TRBJ2-1	TRBV6-1	TRBD2	-	TGTGCCAGCAGTGAACACCCCCCCTTCCCCTTAGCGGGGTCCCTTAGGGATAAGAATGAGCAGTTCTTC	CASSEHPPFPLAGSLRDKNEQFF
TRBJ1-4	TRBV6-5	-	-	TGTGCCAGCAGTTACTCGGGACTGTCAAATGAAAAACTGTTTTTT	CASSYSGLSNEKLFF
TRBJ2-7	TRBV19	TRBD2	-	TGTGCCAGTAGTATTGGACTAGCGGAGACCTACGAGCAGTACTTC	CASSIGLAETYEQYF
TRBJ1-1	TRBV6-1	TRBD1	once	TGTGCCAGCGACCGGGACAGGGGGCGGAACACTGAAGCTTTCTTT	CASDRDRGRNTEAFF
TRBJ2-3	TRBV11-3	-	-	TGTGCCAGCACCGCCCCGGCCGAGCGGCTTAGCACAGATACGCAGTATTTT	CASTAPAERLSTDTQYF
TRBJ2-5	TRBV7-6	-	-	TGTGCCAGCAGCCAGGAGGGGTCAGGGGGAGAGACCCAGTACTTC	CASSQEGSGGETQYF
TRBJ1-3	TRBV27	TRBD1	few	TGTGCCAGCAGGACAGGGGGCGATCCTCTCTCTGGAAACACCATATATTTT	CASRTGGDPLSGNTIYF
TRBJ1-4	TRBV30	TRBD1	-	TGTGCCTGGATGGGACAGGGAACCGGTGAAAAACTGTTTTTT	CAWMGQGTGEKLFF
TRBJ1-1	TRBV5-1	-	-	TGCGCCAGCAGCTGGTCCGGACAGATGAACACTGAAGCTTTCTTT	CASSWSGQMNTEAFF
TRBJ2-1	TRBV30	-	-	TGTGCCTGGAGCGGAGGACAGTCCATCGGCAATGAGCAGTTCTTC	CAWSGGQSIGNEQFF
TRBJ2-7	TRBV30	TRBD2	-	TGTGCCTGGTGGATTGCGGGGGGCGAGCAGTACTTC	CAWWIAGGEQYF
TRBJ2-1	TRBV11-3	TRBD1	-	TGTGCCAGCAGGAAAGGGACAGGGAGGGATGAGCAGTTCTTC	CASRKGTGRDEQFF
TRBJ1-2	TRBV19	-	-	TGTGCCAGTAGTATAGATGCCAGGGCCTATGGCTACACCTTC	CASSIDARAYGYTF
TRBJ1-5	TRBV2	-	-	TGTGCCAGCAGTGAAGCGGGACTTTTAATGGATCAGCCCCAGCATTTT	CASSEAGLLMDQPQHF
TRBJ2-5	TRBV7-6	-	-	TGTGCCAGCAGCCCTACTAGCTTTCAAGAGACCCAGTACTTC	CASSPTSFQETQYF
TRBJ2-2	TRBV7-7	-	-	TGTGCTAGCAGCCTCGACAGGAACACCGGGGAGCTGTTTTTT	CASSLDRNTGELFF
TRBJ2-3	TRBV10-3	-	-	TGTGCCATCAGTGAGCCAGGGGAGGGGACAGATACGCAGTATTTT	CAISEPGEGTDTQYF
TRBJ1-2	TRBV4-2	-	-	TGTGCCAGCAGCCAAGGCAAGCCGGGAAACTATGGCTACACCTTC	CASSQGKPGNYGYTF